This record looks at one T cell receptor (beta chain) sequence and its context. Its cognate antigen is unknown. Here immunoSEQ multiplex PCR was the method, and the copy in TCRdb shows in-frame clones only, minus some. The table records 150,000 to 200,000 clones, more than 75% of them present only once. This CDR3 has 13 amino acids. Looked up from germline, CDR1 is SGHRS and CDR2 is YFSETQ. Between the trimmed V and J ends, which lost 7 bases and 4 bases, there was a span of 15 bases. This sample is part of a study of T cell responses to AZD1222 COVID-19 vaccine. Broader study findings: It should be noted that donors were predominantly white British and more often female, and clonal diversity was possibly underestimated. It was only after the peak T cell response that any repertoires were sampled.

This specimen consisted of peripheral blood, obtained on day 0 of MenACWY control vaccination. This clonotype was sampled from an adult in good health. The chain has TRBV5-1 and TRBJ2-7; maybe TRBD2 (6 bases). This CDR3 is CASRPTGDYEQYF. DNA of the CDR3: TGCGCCAGCCGTCCGACGGGAGATTACGAGCAGTACTTC.